These 27 T cell receptor beta chains came from one sample sequenced in a study of shared clonotypes between healthy human individuals (dated by TCRdb to 2018 to 2020). CD8 naive samples were CD45RO-negative cells positively selected for CCR7, giving a CD45RA+CCR7+ population that excluded TemRA cells. Library construction relied on the immunoSEQ multiplex PCR assay. TCRdb re-hosts the immuneACCESS table, in-frame sequences only. Its copies lack some clones; in the studies checked, an unresolved V gene accounts for under half of them, and the cause for the rest is not known. Recorded for this sample are some 1,900,000 clones; approximately 94% of them occurred a single time. Around 1.2% of the sample is in the top ten clones. Sequencing used naive CD8+ T cells sorted from blood. The sample's cell subset or site label, decoded: CD45RA+CCR7+. Receptors originate from a man between 18 and 35 years old in good health.

The genes are TRBV5-8 and TRBJ2-1; 8 nucleotides line up with TRBD2. V trimming: 1 base; J trimming: 8 bases; junction bases outside the gene matches: 8. Germline CDR1 reads SGHTS; CDR2 reads YDEGEE. The CDR3 runs to 15 residues. In nucleotides, the CDR3 is TGTGCCAGCAGCTTGAGTCCGGGAGGGCCGGATGAGCAGTTCTTC. It specifies CASSLSPGGPDEQFF.

The genes are TRBV7-9 and TRBJ2-2; TRBD1 aligns across 9 bases. The length of the CDR3 is 15 residues. J gave up 7 bases and V 5 bases, and 8 bases lay outside the gene matches. Germline CDR1 reads SEHNR; CDR2 reads FQNEAQ (reference sequence). The CDR3 loop reads CASSLTGGFGGELFF. For the CDR3, the DNA is TGTGCCAGCAGCCTTACAGGGGGCTTTGGCGGGGAGCTGTTTTTT.

Only one count was recorded for this clone. The gene calls are TRBV7-9 and TRBJ1-1; D ambiguous. Trimming pared 1 base from V and 4 bases from J, leaving 10 bases between. This CDR3 comprises 14 residues. Germline V CDR1 and CDR2: SEHNR, FQNEAQ (reference sequence). The CDR3 protein is CASSLVLEGTEAFF. Here the CDR3 DNA reads TGTGCCAGCAGCTTAGTTCTCGAAGGCACTGAAGCTTTCTTT.

The chain uses TRBV13 and TRBJ2-2; D may be TRBD2 (6 bases). CDR3 length: 15 amino acids. Germline CDR1 reads PRHDT; CDR2 reads FYEKMQ (reference sequence). Trimming removed 8 bases from V and 1 base from J, with 14 bases in between. This CDR3 reads CASGGDEQNTGELFF. CDR3 in DNA: TGTGCCAGCGGAGGGGACGAGCAGAACACCGGGGAGCTGTTTTTT. Complete variable domain (other parts from reference TRBV13 and TRBJ2-2): AAGVIQSPRHLIKEKRETATLKCYPIPRHDTVYWYQQGPGQDPQFLISFYEKMQSDKGSIPDRFSAQQFSDYHSELNMSSLELGDSALYFCASGGDEQNTGELFFGEGSRLTVL.

The chain joins TRBV7-9 to TRBJ2-7; D unclear. V lost 4 bases and J lost 3, with 13 bases in between. This CDR3 has 14 residues. Germline CDR1 reads SEHNR; CDR2 reads FQNEAQ (reference sequence). The CDR3 here is CASSSPLVVYEQYF. As DNA, the CDR3 is TGTGCCAGCAGCTCCCCCCTAGTCGTCTACGAGCAGTACTTC.

The rearrangement joins TRBV7-9 to TRBJ2-6; no reliable D call. CDR3 length: 14 residues. Germline V CDR1 and CDR2: SEHNR, FQNEAQ (reference sequence). V was cut by 3 bases and J by 0 bases, with 3 bases left in between. CDR3 in amino acids: CASSFPSGANVLTF. DNA for the CDR3: TGTGCCAGCAGCTTCCCCTCTGGGGCCAACGTCCTGACTTTC.

This clone appeared once. The rearrangement joins TRBV27 to TRBJ2-1; 10 bases align to TRBD2. This CDR3 is 16 amino acids long. V dropped 3 bases and J dropped 2; count of bases not matched to a gene: 4. Germline CDR1 reads MNHEY; CDR2 reads SMNVEV (reference sequence). As DNA, the CDR3 is TGTGCCAGCAGTTTGGAACTAGCGGGGCCCTACAATGAGCAGTTCTTC. This gives the protein CASSLELAGPYNEQFF.

This chain connects TRBV7-8 to TRBJ2-1, with D perhaps matching TRBD2 (5 bases). The V gene lost 8 bases and the J gene lost 0 bases, with 5 bases spanning the gap. CDR1 and CDR2 from the germline V gene are SGHVS and FQNEAQ. The CDR3 has 12 residues. The CDR3 DNA sequence: TGTGCCAGCCGGGACTCCTACAATGAGCAGTTCTTC. It codes for CASRDSYNEQFF.

The rearrangement joins TRBV4-1 to TRBJ2-1; D not certain. V lost 3 bases to trimming and J lost 3 bases, with 3 bases between them. Germline V gene data show CDR1 as MGHRA and CDR2 as YSYEKL. The CDR3 sequence is 12 residues long. The CDR3 protein is CASSHLYNEQFF. CDR3 nucleotide sequence: TGCGCCAGCAGCCATCTCTACAATGAGCAGTTCTTC.

The CDR3 reads CASSPFVNNSPLHF. The DNA of the CDR3 is TGTGCCAGCAGTCCGTTCGTGAATAATTCACCCCTCCACTTT. The chain recombines TRBV27 with TRBJ1-6, with unresolved D. The germline V gene has CDR1 MNHEY and CDR2 SMNVEV (reference sequence). Trimming removed 5 bases at V and 5 bases at J, with 10 bases between. The length of the CDR3 is 14 residues.

The chain couples TRBV7-2 to TRBJ2-3; D gene ambiguous. Trimming took 5 bases from V and 1 from J, leaving 16 bases between them. CDR3 length equals 16 residues. Germline CDR1 reads SGHTA; CDR2 reads FQGNSA. The DNA for the CDR3 is TGTGCCAGCAGCCAGAGTGAAGCCGTGGGCACAGATACGCAGTATTTT. Protein product: CASSQSEAVGTDTQYF.

The genes are TRBV9 and TRBJ2-5, with D unresolved. The CDR3 spans 15 residues. V lost 3 bases and J lost 5, with 17 bases in between. Germline CDR1 reads SGDLS; CDR2 reads YYNGEE. The CDR3 is CASSEVAGLVETQYF. CDR3 in DNA: TGTGCCAGCAGCGAAGTGGCAGGTCTTGTTGAGACCCAGTACTTC.

The chain has TRBV6-5 and TRBJ2-7; D gene unclear. The germline V gene has CDR1 MNHEY and CDR2 SVGAGI. CDR3 size: 14 residues. The V end lost 2 bases, the J end lost 3 bases, and 11 bases lay between the germline ends. Here the CDR3 DNA reads TGTGCCAGCAGTTACGTGGCGGAAAGCTACGAGCAGTACTTC. Translation: CASSYVAESYEQYF.

This sequence joins TRBV2 and TRBJ2-7; D tentatively reads TRBD1 or TRBD2 (5 bases each). The V gene's germline CDR1 is SNHLY and CDR2 FYNNEI. Between the trimmed V and J ends, which lost 7 bases and 0 bases, there was a span of 10 bases. The CDR3 loop spans 13 amino acids. DNA of the CDR3: TGTGCCAGCACCCGGGGCAGCTCCTACGAGCAGTACTTC. Translating gives CASTRGSSYEQYF.

This chain uses TRBV28 with TRBJ2-3; 14 bases align to TRBD2. The germline CDR1 and CDR2 sequences are MDHEN and SYDVKM. This CDR3 is 21 amino acids long. With 2 bases clipped from V and 0 bases from J, the junction kept 13 bases outside the gene matches. The DNA of the CDR3 is TGTGCCAGCAGTTTACCCCCATGGACTAGCGGGGGGTCCCCTAGCACAGATACGCAGTATTTT. Translation: CASSLPPWTSGGSPSTDTQYF. The variable domain in full, completed from reference TRBV28 and TRBJ2-3, reads DVKVTQSSRYLVKRTGEKVFLECVQDMDHENMFWYRQDPGLGLRLIYFSYDVKMKEKGDIPEGYSVSREKKERFSLILESASTNQTSMYLCASSLPPWTSGGSPSTDTQYFGPGTRLTVL.

The V call is TRBV28, the J call TRBJ2-7; TRBD2 matches at 12 bases. Germline CDR1 MDHEN, CDR2 SYDVKM. J gave up 2 bases and V 5 bases, and 4 bases lay outside the gene matches. The length of the CDR3 is 15 residues. The CDR3 DNA reads as TGTGCCAGCAGTGCCCTAGCGGGGGGGCCCTACGAGCAGTACTTC. Translated, it gives CASSALAGGPYEQYF.

The chain links TRBV13 to TRBJ2-7, with TRBD1 identical over 8 bases. The CDR3 consists of 17 residues. The V gene's germline CDR1 is PRHDT and CDR2 FYEKMQ (reference sequence). V gave up 4 bases and J gave up 5 bases; unmatched junction bases: 16. CDR3 residues: CASSSRDSGTGSHEQYF. As DNA, the CDR3 is TGTGCCAGCAGCTCCCGTGACTCGGGGACAGGCAGCCACGAGCAGTACTTC.

This rearrangement joins TRBV5-6 to TRBJ1-1; D may be TRBD1 (6 bases). Germline V gives CDR1 SGHDT, CDR2 YYEEEE. The ends were cut back, 2 bases at V and 11 bases at J, with 16 bases in the middle. The CDR3 contains 13 residues. The DNA of the CDR3 is TGTGCCAGCAGCTTCGGGGGGCAGGAGCAGGCTTTCTTT. It specifies CASSFGGQEQAFF.

This chain uses TRBV5-1 with TRBJ1-1, with D possibly TRBD1 on 6 matching bases. Germline V gene sequence: CDR1 SGHRS, CDR2 YFSETQ. V was cut by 2 bases and J by 6 bases, with 11 bases left in between. CDR3 length equals 13 residues. CDR3 DNA sequence: TGCGCCAGCAGCTTCCTCGGGACACCTGAAGCTTTCTTT. Translated, it gives CASSFLGTPEAFF.

The chain carries TRBV7-2 and TRBJ2-1; 8 nucleotides match TRBD2. Looked up from germline, CDR1 is SGHTA and CDR2 is FQGNSA. V dropped 4 bases and J dropped 9; count of bases not matched to a gene: 8. This CDR3 contains 14 residues. In nucleotides, the CDR3 is TGTGCCAGCAGCTGGACGGGAGGGCGGGTTGAGCAGTTCTTC. This sequence encodes CASSWTGGRVEQFF.

The V call is TRBV2, the J call TRBJ2-3; 9 nucleotides line up with TRBD1. CDR1 and CDR2 (germline): SNHLY, FYNNEI. CDR3 length: 17 amino acids. V was pared by 8 bases and J by 4 bases, with 16 bases of the junction left unmatched. CDR3 protein: CASASGRTGVFADTQYF. The CDR3 nucleotides read TGTGCCAGCGCTTCCGGGCGGACAGGGGTATTTGCAGATACGCAGTATTTT.

A remark on this clone: The sample contains more than one DNA sequence encoding this CDR3. The chain joins TRBV27 to TRBJ2-7, with D maybe TRBD1 (6 bases). Between the trimmed V and J ends, which lost 5 bases and 3 bases, there was a span of 11 bases. Germline V gene lookup returns CDR1 MNHEY and CDR2 SMNVEV (reference sequence). This CDR3 is 13 amino acids long. In nucleotides, the CDR3 is TGTGCCAGCAGTCTTACAGGGTTCTACGAGCAGTACTTC. It codes for CASSLTGFYEQYF.

With respect to this clone: The sample holds other DNA sequences that translate to the same CDR3. The DNA for the CDR3 is TGCAGCGTTGAAGGACGGCTTAACACTGAAGCTTTCTTT. Its translation is CSVEGRLNTEAFF. The genes are TRBV29-1 and TRBJ1-1; D unresolved. The CDR3 length is 13 residues. From germline, CDR1 is SQVTM and CDR2 ANQGSEA. V shed 1 base and J shed 2 bases, with 8 bases lying between them.

The V call is TRBV5-4, the J call TRBJ2-7; D is unclear. This CDR3 region has 15 residues. The V gene's germline CDR1 is SGHNT and CDR2 YYREEE (reference sequence). Trimming shortened V by 4 bases and J by 0 bases, and 14 bases separated the two germline ends. The CDR3 loop is CASSPAGVSSYEQYF. The DNA of the CDR3 is TGTGCCAGCAGCCCGGCAGGCGTTAGCTCCTACGAGCAGTACTTC.

This rearrangement joins TRBV5-4 to TRBJ2-7; no definite D call. Trimming stripped 0 bases from V and 1 base from J, with 20 bases between. The CDR3 extends over 18 amino acids. Germline lookup yields CDR1 SGHNT and CDR2 YYREEE (reference sequence). CDR3 bases: TGTGCCAGCAGCTTGGGACCCACCCAGGTGGGGATGTCCTACGAGCAGTACTTC. Translated, it gives CASSLGPTQVGMSYEQYF.

This clone came up once. The chain employs TRBV2 and TRBJ1-4; D perhaps matches TRBD1 (6 bases). V lost 8 bases and J lost 6, with 10 bases in between. This CDR3 comprises 12 residues. Per the germline V gene, CDR1 is SNHLY and CDR2 is FYNNEI. CDR3 sequence (DNA): TGTGCCAGCCAGGGGTTAGATGAAAAACTGTTTTTT. Residues: CASQGLDEKLFF.

With respect to this clone: Other nucleotide sequences in the sample specify the same CDR3. The rearrangement joins TRBV11-2 to TRBJ2-7; a possible D gene is TRBD1 (6 bases). The CDR3 is 13 residues long. From germline, CDR1 is SGHAT and CDR2 FQNNGV. Trimming cost V 5 bases and J 2 bases, with 10 bases left between them. The CDR3 sequence is CASSLGQPYEQYF. The CDR3 DNA follows: TGTGCCAGCAGCCTAGGACAGCCCTACGAGCAGTACTTC. The variable domain in full, completed from reference TRBV11-2 and TRBJ2-7, reads EAGVAQSPRYKIIEKRQSVAFWCNPISGHATLYWYQQILGQGPKLLIQFQNNGVVDDSQLPKDRFSAERLKGVDSTLKIQPAKLEDSAVYLCASSLGQPYEQYFGPGTRLTVT.